Listed here is a single TCR beta chain. The table came from immunoSEQ multiplex PCR; TCRdb's copy has only in-frame clones and leaves some out. Of 100,000 or so clones listed, more than 75% are singletons. This record comes from a study of control samples from healthy donors and cancer patients. With 4 bases clipped from V and 0 bases from J, the junction kept 5 bases outside the gene matches. This CDR3 is 15 amino acids long. Germline V gene data show CDR1 as SGHKS and CDR2 as YYEKEE (reference sequence). This TCR came from a woman in her sixties or seventies in good health. The sequencing input was blood. This chain connects TRBV5-5 to TRBJ2-7; 9 bases match TRBD1. CDR3 bases: TGTGCCAGCAGCGGGGGGACAGGGATCTCCTACGAGCAGTACTTC. Its translation: CASSGGTGISYEQYF.